These 19 T cell receptor beta chains share one sample of origin, sequenced in a study of identifying expanded T cells in peripheral blood. Profiling relied on immunoSEQ multiplex PCR, and the TCRdb table lists in-frame clones only, not all of them. Among about 120,000 clones listed, 84% were seen once. The sample comprised blood. The receptor set was obtained from a person between 18 and 69 years old in good health.

This CDR3 is CASSQDASGSGNQPQHF. The CDR3 DNA reads as TGCGCCAGCAGCCAAGATGCTTCAGGTTCCGGCAATCAGCCCCAGCATTTT. The rearrangement links TRBV4-3 to TRBJ1-5, with D uncertain. V dropped 0 bases and J dropped 2 bases, with 14 bases sitting between them. The CDR3 contains 17 residues. Germline CDR1 and CDR2: LGHNA and YSLEER.

The CDR3 DNA reads as TGTGCCAGCAGCTTAGGTATAGGGGGGACACAGAATGGCTACACCTTC. Residues: CASSLGIGGTQNGYTF. The gene calls are TRBV7-2 and TRBJ1-2; D possibly corresponds to TRBD1 (6 bases). Trimming removed 1 base from V and 6 bases from J, with 18 bases in between. The CDR3 has 16 residues. Germline lookup yields CDR1 SGHTA and CDR2 FQGNSA.

The chain combines TRBV4-1 with TRBJ2-7; 8 bases are a match to TRBD1. J was trimmed by 2 bases and V by 0 bases; bases with no gene match: 3. This CDR3 is 15 amino acids long. The germline gives CDR1 MGHRA, CDR2 YSYEKL. The CDR3 nucleotides read TGCGCCAGCAGCCAAGAGGACAGGGTGGCCTACGAGCAGTACTTC. It is translated as CASSQEDRVAYEQYF.

The chain employs TRBV11-3 and TRBJ2-1; a possible D gene is TRBD1 (6 bases). CDR3 length equals 13 residues. Germline lookup yields CDR1 SGHNT and CDR2 YENEEA. Trimming took off 3 bases at V and 4 bases at J, with 7 bases between the two ends. CDR3 nucleotide sequence: TGTGCCAGCAGCTTTCAGGGGTACAATGAGCAGTTCTTC. It specifies CASSFQGYNEQFF.

This clone was picked up one time. J is TRBJ1-5 and V is TRBV7-8; D might be TRBD1 (5 bases). Trimming took 4 bases from V and 2 from J, leaving 12 bases between them. CDR1 is SGHVS and CDR2 is FQNEAQ in the germline V gene. This CDR3 contains 15 residues. As DNA, the CDR3 is TGTGCCAGCAGCTCTGGCGGGGCGGGCAATCAGCCCCAGCATTTT. Amino acid sequence: CASSSGGAGNQPQHF.

The V and J genes are TRBV5-1 and TRBJ2-3; D unclear. The CDR3 is 11 amino acids. Germline CDR1 reads SGHRS; CDR2 reads YFSETQ. The V end lost 4 bases, the J end lost 2 bases, and 2 bases lay between the germline ends. CDR3 protein: CASSLTDTQYF. CDR3 DNA sequence: TGCGCCAGCAGCCTCACAGATACGCAGTATTTT.

The gene calls are TRBV19 and TRBJ1-6; D remains ambiguous. Trimming pared 3 bases from V and 11 bases from J, leaving 14 bases between. The length of the CDR3 is 14 residues. Germline V gene sequence: CDR1 LNHDA, CDR2 SQIVND (reference sequence). CDR3 in amino acids: CASSMRAGGPPLHF. CDR3 in DNA: TGTGCCAGTAGTATGAGGGCAGGTGGGCCACCCCTCCACTTT.

To note about this clone: A much bigger clone sits one base away, suggesting this may be a read error. The genes are TRBV7-6 and TRBJ1-4; possible D gene TRBD1, 5 bases. V lost 1 base to trimming and J lost 8 bases, with 14 bases between them. The CDR3 length is 15 residues. Germline CDR1 and CDR2: SGHVS and FNYEAQ. CDR3 sequence reads: CASSLERGSSEKLFF. CDR3 bases: TGTGCCAGCAGCTTAGAGAGGGGTAGTTCAGAAAAACTGTTTTTT.

As to this clone: Distinct nucleotide sequences in the sample also encode this CDR3. The chain has TRBV30 and TRBJ1-2; D unclear. This CDR3 has 14 residues. Looked up from germline, CDR1 is GTSNPN and CDR2 is SVGIG (reference sequence). V lost 2 bases, J lost 2 bases, and 12 bases lay in between. In DNA, the CDR3 is TGTGCCTGGAGTCTAGGGCAAGCAAACTATGGCTACACCTTC. Protein sequence: CAWSLGQANYGYTF.

V and J are TRBV7-2 and TRBJ1-2; D not certain. V was pared by 5 bases and J by 1 base, with 17 bases between. The CDR3 sequence is 16 residues long. Germline CDR1 and CDR2: SGHTA and FQGNSA. CDR3 nucleotide sequence: TGTGCCAGCAGCCCCCACCCGTGGGAGAGTAACTATGGCTACACCTTC. Translating gives CASSPHPWESNYGYTF.

This chain uses TRBV5-1 with TRBJ2-7; weak D call: TRBD2 (5 bases). Germline loops: CDR1 SGHRS, CDR2 YFSETQ. Deletions cut 6 bases from V and 0 bases from J, with 10 bases between. The CDR3 runs to 13 residues. The CDR3 spells CASKVGISYEQYF. DNA for the CDR3: TGCGCCAGCAAAGTCGGGATCTCCTACGAGCAGTACTTC.

This chain joins TRBV15 and TRBJ1-2; D unresolved. Germline V lookup: CDR1 LNHNV, CDR2 YYDKDF (reference sequence). This CDR3 comprises 13 residues. Deletions cut 1 base from V and 4 bases from J, with 7 bases between. The CDR3 sequence: CATSRGDRYGYTF. CDR3 coding DNA: TGTGCCACCAGCAGAGGGGATCGCTATGGCTACACCTTC.

This chain connects TRBV7-2 to TRBJ1-2; TRBD1 matches 9 bases. Germline CDR1 is SGHTA and CDR2 is FQGNSA. After removal of 4 bases from V and 5 bases from J, the junction contained 8 bases not matched to a gene. This CDR3 spans 15 amino acids. The CDR3 bases are TGTGCCAGCAGCTACGACAGGGGGTCTAGATATGGCTACACCTTC. Encoded protein: CASSYDRGSRYGYTF.

The chain links TRBV7-9 to TRBJ2-5, with D perhaps matching TRBD2 (6 bases). The CDR3 has 16 residues. V was clipped by 1 base and J by 5 bases, with 17 bases between them. Germline-derived CDR1 and CDR2 are SEHNR and FQNEAQ (reference sequence). CDR3 residues: CASSLVGGSLGETQYF. The DNA of the CDR3 is TGTGCCAGCAGCTTAGTCGGAGGGAGTCTAGGCGAGACCCAGTACTTC.

The gene calls are TRBV2 and TRBJ1-5; D possibly corresponds to TRBD1 (5 bases). Deletions cut 2 bases from V and 3 bases from J, with 8 bases between. This CDR3 has 14 residues. The germline CDR1 and CDR2 sequences are SNHLY and FYNNEI. CDR3 protein: CASSERRVNQPQHF. For the CDR3, the DNA is TGTGCCAGCAGTGAACGCAGGGTCAATCAGCCCCAGCATTTT.

The chain has TRBV28 and TRBJ1-4, with 7 bases aligning to TRBD1. CDR3 size: 14 residues. V gave up 5 bases and J gave up 4 bases; unmatched junction bases: 4. Germline V gene lookup returns CDR1 MDHEN and CDR2 SYDVKM. CDR3 coding DNA: TGTGCCAGCAGTATAGGGGGCCTTAATGAAAAACTGTTTTTT. Its translation: CASSIGGLNEKLFF.

The rearrangement uses TRBV5-4 and TRBJ2-2; tentative D call: TRBD2 (7 bases). Per the germline V gene, CDR1 is SGHNT and CDR2 is YYREEE (reference sequence). The length of the CDR3 is 18 residues. Between the trimmed V and J ends, which lost 0 bases and 5 bases, there was a span of 20 bases. The CDR3 is CASSLALGGPSLTGELFF. CDR3 DNA: TGTGCCAGCAGCTTGGCATTGGGGGGGCCCAGTTTAACCGGGGAGCTGTTTTTT.

This chain connects TRBV21-1 to TRBJ2-7; TRBD1, the table's D call, was not compared with the DNA. TRBV21-1 is recorded as a pseudogene. CDR3 size: 15 residues. The CDR3 nucleotides read TGTGCCAGCAGCCACGGACAGGGTGGGATCTACGAGCAGTACTTC. It specifies CASSHGQGGIYEQYF.

The genes are TRBV5-1 and TRBJ2-2; D unclear. V lost 0 bases, J lost 0 bases, and 0 bases lay in between. CDR1 is SGHRS and CDR2 is YFSETQ in the germline V gene. CDR3 length: 13 amino acids. CDR3 in DNA: TGCGCCAGCAGCTTGGCGAACACCGGGGAGCTGTTTTTT. It yields the protein CASSLANTGELFF.